This T cell receptor beta chain was captured by sequencing in a study of cytomegalovirus exposure and HLA in healthy donors. Details on this clone: The antigen remains undetermined.

The J segment lost 7 bases and the V segment lost 7 bases, leaving 12 bases of the junction unmatched. Germline V gene sequence: CDR1 LGHNA, CDR2 YSLEER. This CDR3 comprises 17 residues. Findings and limits, study-wide: The investigators catalogued some 150 TCR beta chains as cytomegalovirus-associated.

TCRdb's copy holds only in-frame clones and misses some; the assay was immunoSEQ multiplex PCR. The sample records approximately 300,000 clones, approximately 90% being singletons. The V call is TRBV4-3, the J call TRBJ2-1; 14 nucleotides agree with TRBD2. The specimen sequenced was PBMCs. The sequence derives from a woman aged 18-29 years in good health and CMV-seronegative. The CDR3 loop reads CASTPEVTSGRVNEQFF. CDR3 nucleotide sequence: TGCGCCAGCACCCCAGAGGTGACTAGCGGGAGGGTAAATGAGCAGTTCTTC.